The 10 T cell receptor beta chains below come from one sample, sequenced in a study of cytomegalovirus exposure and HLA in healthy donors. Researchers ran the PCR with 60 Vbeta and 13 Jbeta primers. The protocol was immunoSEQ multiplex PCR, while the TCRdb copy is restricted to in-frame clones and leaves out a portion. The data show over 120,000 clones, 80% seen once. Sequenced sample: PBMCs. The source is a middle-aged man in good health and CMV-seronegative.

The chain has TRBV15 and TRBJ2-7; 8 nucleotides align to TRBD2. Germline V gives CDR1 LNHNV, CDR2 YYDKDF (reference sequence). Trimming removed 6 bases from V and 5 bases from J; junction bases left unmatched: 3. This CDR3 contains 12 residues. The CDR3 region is CATRSGGDEQYF. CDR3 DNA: TGTGCCACCAGATCGGGGGGGGACGAGCAGTACTTC.

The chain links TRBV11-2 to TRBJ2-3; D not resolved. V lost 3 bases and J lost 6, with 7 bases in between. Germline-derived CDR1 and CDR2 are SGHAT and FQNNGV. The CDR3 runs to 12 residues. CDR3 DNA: TGTGCCAGCAGCTTCTTCGGGGATACGCAGTATTTT. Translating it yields CASSFFGDTQYF.

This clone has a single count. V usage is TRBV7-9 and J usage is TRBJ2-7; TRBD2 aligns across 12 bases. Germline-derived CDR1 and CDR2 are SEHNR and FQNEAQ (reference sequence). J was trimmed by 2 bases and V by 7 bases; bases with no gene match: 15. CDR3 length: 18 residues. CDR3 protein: CASIRTASGGVLTYEQYF. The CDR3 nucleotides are TGTGCCAGCATCCGAACGGCTAGCGGGGGGGTATTAACCTACGAGCAGTACTTC.

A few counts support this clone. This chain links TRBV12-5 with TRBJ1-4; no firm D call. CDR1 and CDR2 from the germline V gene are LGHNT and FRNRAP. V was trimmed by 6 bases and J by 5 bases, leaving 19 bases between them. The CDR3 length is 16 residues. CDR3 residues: CASGSLPAVINEKLFF. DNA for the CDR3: TGTGCTAGTGGCTCCCTTCCGGCGGTTATAAATGAAAAACTGTTTTTT.

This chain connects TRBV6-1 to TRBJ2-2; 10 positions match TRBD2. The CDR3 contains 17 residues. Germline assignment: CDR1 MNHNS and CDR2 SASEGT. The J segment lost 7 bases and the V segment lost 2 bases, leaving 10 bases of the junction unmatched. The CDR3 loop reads CASSERSGGASGGELFF. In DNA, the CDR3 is TGTGCCAGCAGTGAAAGGAGCGGGGGGGCATCGGGCGGGGAGCTGTTTTTT.

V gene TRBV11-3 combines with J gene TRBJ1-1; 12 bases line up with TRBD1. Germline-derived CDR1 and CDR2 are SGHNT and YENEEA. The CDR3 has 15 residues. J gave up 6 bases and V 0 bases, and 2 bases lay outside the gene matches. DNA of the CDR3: TGTGCCAGCAGCTTAGACGGGACAGGGGGCTCTGAAGCTTTCTTT. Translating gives CASSLDGTGGSEAFF.

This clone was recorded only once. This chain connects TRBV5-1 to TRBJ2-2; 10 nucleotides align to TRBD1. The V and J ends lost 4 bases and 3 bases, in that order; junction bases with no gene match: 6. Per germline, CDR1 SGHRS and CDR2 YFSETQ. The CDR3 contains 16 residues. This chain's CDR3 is CASSRFGTGDTGELFF. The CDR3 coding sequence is TGCGCCAGCAGCCGTTTCGGGACAGGGGACACCGGGGAGCTGTTTTTT.

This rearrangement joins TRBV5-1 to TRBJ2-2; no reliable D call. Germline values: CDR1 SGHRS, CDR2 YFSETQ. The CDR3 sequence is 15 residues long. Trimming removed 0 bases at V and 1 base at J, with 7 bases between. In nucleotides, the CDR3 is TGCGCCAGCAGCTTGGGACAACTGAACACCGGGGAGCTGTTTTTT. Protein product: CASSLGQLNTGELFF.

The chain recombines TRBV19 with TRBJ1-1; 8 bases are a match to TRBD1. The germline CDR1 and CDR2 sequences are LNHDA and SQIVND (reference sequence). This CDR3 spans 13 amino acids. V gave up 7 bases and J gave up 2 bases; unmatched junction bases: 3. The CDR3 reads CASNDRGNTEAFF. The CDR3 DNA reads TGTGCCAGTAACGACAGGGGTAACACTGAAGCTTTCTTT.

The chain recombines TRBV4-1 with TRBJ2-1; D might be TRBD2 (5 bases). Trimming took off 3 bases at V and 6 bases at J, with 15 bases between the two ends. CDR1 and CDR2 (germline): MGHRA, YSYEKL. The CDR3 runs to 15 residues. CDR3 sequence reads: CASSHAGGGRNEQFF. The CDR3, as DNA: TGCGCCAGCAGCCACGCAGGAGGAGGACGCAATGAGCAGTTCTTC.